This entry lists 22 T cell receptor beta chains sequenced from one sample in a study of T-cell reconstitution after alpha-beta-depleted transplantation in children. Unique molecular identifiers were used to barcode this TCRbeta library. TCRdb processed the PCR reads anew with MiXCR; each CDR3 protein has one entry. The sample carries around 700,000 distinct CDR3 sequences, around 12% recorded once. Sequencing was performed on PBMCs, taken before TCRalphabeta/CD19-depleted stem cell transplant. These receptors all come from a girl aged 2 to 10 with congenital amegakaryocytic thrombocytopenia, due to receive a stem cell transplant.

This clonotype has at least ten counts. This chain uses TRBV5-1 with TRBJ2-1; 10 bases are shared with TRBD2. V dropped 4 bases and J dropped 6; count of bases not matched to a gene: 13. The CDR3 runs 17 residues. Germline loops: CDR1 SGHRS, CDR2 YFSETQ. CDR3 sequence: CASSLYGGTSASNEQFF. For the CDR3, the DNA is TGCGCCAGCAGCCTCTACGGGGGGACTAGCGCTTCCAATGAGCAGTTCTTC.

The chain uses TRBV20-1 and TRBJ1-5; D unclear. Trimming left V 2 bases short and J 3 bases short, with 5 bases between. The V gene's germline CDR1 is DFQATT and CDR2 SNEGSKA (reference sequence). CDR3 length: 12 amino acids. Here the CDR3 DNA reads TGCAGTGCTAGACAGCTCAATCAGCCCCAGCATTTT. Its translation is CSARQLNQPQHF.

This clonotype was counted only a few times. The rearrangement links TRBV20-1 to TRBJ2-1, with TRBD2 matching over 8 bases. CDR1 and CDR2 (germline): DFQATT, SNEGSKA (reference sequence). The CDR3 is 15 amino acids. The V gene end was trimmed by 6 bases and the J gene end by 2 bases; junction bases not matched to a gene: 9. CDR3 sequence: CSAYKRERPYNEQFF. The CDR3 DNA is TGCAGTGCCTACAAGCGGGAGCGACCCTACAATGAGCAGTTCTTC.

This clonotype was observed many times. This chain joins TRBV6-4 and TRBJ2-3; D is possibly TRBD1 or TRBD2 (5 bases each). CDR3 length: 13 residues. The V gene's germline CDR1 is MRHNA and CDR2 SNTAGT. V was clipped by 8 bases and J by 5 bases, with 14 bases between them. Written as DNA, the CDR3 is TGTGCCAGCTCGACGGGACGGGTAGATACGCAGTATTTT. Amino acids: CASSTGRVDTQYF.

The rearrangement links TRBV20-1 to TRBJ2-5, with D uncertain. Trimming took 6 bases from V and 9 from J, leaving 20 bases between them. This CDR3 is built from 13 residues. CDR1 is DFQATT and CDR2 is SNEGSKA in the germline V gene (reference sequence). CDR3 coding DNA: TGCAGTGCCCGGACCGACGCCTGGTTAGCCCAGTACTTC. Translation: CSARTDAWLAQYF.

This clonotype came up many times. The rearrangement uses TRBV29-1 and TRBJ1-2, with a possible D match to TRBD1 (6 bases). V shed 4 bases and J shed 4 bases, with 10 bases lying between them. This CDR3 comprises 12 residues. Germline CDR1 and CDR2: SQVTM and ANQGSEA. The CDR3 spells CSVGDTGYGYTF. In nucleotides, the CDR3 is TGCAGCGTTGGGGACACTGGCTATGGCTACACCTTC.

This clonotype was observed at least ten times. The rearrangement joins TRBV6-1 to TRBJ2-7; D might be TRBD2 (5 bases). This CDR3 is 14 amino acids long. CDR1 and CDR2 from the germline V gene are MNHNS and SASEGT. Trimming removed 6 bases from V and 0 bases from J, with 12 bases in between. The CDR3 sequence is CASRTYRGSYEQYF. The CDR3, as DNA: TGTGCCAGCAGAACGTATCGGGGCTCCTACGAGCAGTACTTC.

This rearrangement joins TRBV4-1 to TRBJ2-7; D might be TRBD1 (6 bases). The CDR3 runs to 16 residues. CDR1 and CDR2 from the germline V gene are MGHRA and YSYEKL. Trimming removed 2 bases from V and 2 bases from J, with 16 bases in between. In DNA, the CDR3 is TGCGCCAGCAGCCAAATCCAGGGGCCCTATACCTACGAGCAGTACTTC. Translation: CASSQIQGPYTYEQYF.

This chain uses TRBV10-3 with TRBJ2-1, with TRBD2 matching 7 bases. The germline V gene has CDR1 ENHRY and CDR2 SYGVKD. V shed 10 bases, J shed 2 bases, and the junction held 8 bases outside the gene matches. The CDR3 extends over 14 amino acids. The CDR3 protein is CATTGGGAYNEQFF. CDR3 DNA sequence: TGTGCCACAACGGGAGGAGGTGCCTACAATGAGCAGTTCTTC.

In this sample, this clonotype turned up many times. This chain joins TRBV10-3 and TRBJ2-3; 9 bases line up with TRBD2. The CDR3 covers 15 residues. J was trimmed by 1 base and V by 4 bases; bases with no gene match: 3. Germline-derived CDR1 and CDR2 are ENHRY and SYGVKD. This CDR3 is CAISGRTSGTDTQYF. CDR3 nucleotides: TGTGCCATCAGTGGTAGGACTAGCGGCACAGATACGCAGTATTTT.

This clonotype was detected only a few times. J is TRBJ2-3 and V is TRBV20-1; D is perhaps TRBD1 (6 bases). The germline V and J ends were trimmed by 8 bases and 0 bases, with 12 bases remaining between them. The CDR3 runs to 13 residues. Germline CDR1 and CDR2: DFQATT and SNEGSKA (reference sequence). CDR3 protein: CSSSGQSTDTQYF. As DNA, the CDR3 is TGCAGTTCCTCCGGACAGAGCACAGATACGCAGTATTTT.

This clonotype turned up a few times. CDR3 amino acids: CASSSWDGKETQYF. The CDR3 DNA is TGCGCCAGCAGCTCATGGGACGGCAAAGAGACCCAGTACTTC. The rearrangement joins TRBV5-1 to TRBJ2-5; D tentatively fits TRBD1 or TRBD2 (5 bases each). Germline V gene sequence: CDR1 SGHRS, CDR2 YFSETQ. The CDR3 totals 14 residues. V was pared by 3 bases and J by 3 bases, with 12 bases between.

The gene calls are TRBV10-2 and TRBJ1-5, with no clear D. This CDR3 contains 13 residues. Germline CDR1 WSHSY, CDR2 SAAADI. Trimming removed 4 bases at V and 5 bases at J, with 9 bases between. Written as DNA, the CDR3 is TGCGCCAGCAGTGCAGAAAATTATCAGCCCCAGCATTTT. Amino acids: CASSAENYQPQHF.

The rearrangement uses TRBV30 and TRBJ2-5, with D maybe TRBD2 (5 bases). The CDR3 contains 13 residues. V shed 3 bases and J shed 4 bases, with 12 bases lying between them. CDR1 is GTSNPN and CDR2 is SVGIG in the germline V gene (reference sequence). The CDR3 sequence is CAWRREGRETQYF. The DNA for the CDR3 is TGTGCCTGGAGGAGAGAGGGTCGAGAGACCCAGTACTTC.

In its sample, this clonotype was seen many times. J is TRBJ2-3 and V is TRBV5-1; D unresolved. The CDR3 length is 14 residues. Per germline, CDR1 SGHRS and CDR2 YFSETQ. V lost 5 bases and J 3 bases, leaving 13 bases between the germline ends. The CDR3 coding sequence is TGCGCCAGCAGGGAGAGCCTAGGGACAGATACGCAGTATTTT. Translated: CASRESLGTDTQYF.

This clonotype was found many times. CDR3 sequence: CASSPLLGTFHKSRTEAFF. CDR3 DNA: TGTGCCAGCTCACCACTCCTCGGGACATTTCACAAATCGAGGACTGAAGCTTTCTTT. The rearrangement uses TRBV18 and TRBJ1-1; D may be TRBD1 (6 bases). V was cut by 1 base and J by 5 bases, with 26 bases left in between. The length of the CDR3 is 19 residues. Germline V gene lookup returns CDR1 KGHSH and CDR2 LQKENI.

This clonotype has at least ten counts. V gene TRBV20-1 combines with J gene TRBJ2-3; the D gene is possibly TRBD2 (5 bases). Germline-derived CDR1 and CDR2 are DFQATT and SNEGSKA (reference sequence). The CDR3 runs to 13 residues. V was trimmed by 1 base and J by 6 bases, leaving 11 bases between them. The chain's CDR3 is CSARVGNGDTQYF. CDR3 DNA: TGCAGTGCTAGAGTCGGGAACGGGGATACGCAGTATTTT.

The CDR3 protein is CASSSRAPEGKLTTGELFF. In nucleotides, the CDR3 is TGTGCCAGCAGCTCAAGAGCCCCGGAGGGCAAATTGACCACCGGGGAGCTGTTTTTT. V and J are TRBV11-2 and TRBJ2-2; TRBD2 is a possible D gene (6 bases). V lost 4 bases to trimming and J lost 4 bases, with 25 bases between them. This CDR3 has 19 amino acids. CDR1 SGHAT and CDR2 FQNNGV come from the germline V gene. The entire variable domain, with the rest obtained from reference TRBV11-2 and TRBJ2-2, is as follows: EAGVAQSPRYKIIEKRQSVAFWCNPISGHATLYWYQQILGQGPKLLIQFQNNGVVDDSQLPKDRFSAERLKGVDSTLKIQPAKLEDSAVYLCASSSRAPEGKLTTGELFFGEGSRLTVL.

This clonotype has ten or more counts. Here the CDR3 reads CSARETGVYGYTF. The DNA of the CDR3 is TGCAGTGCTAGAGAGACAGGCGTCTATGGCTACACCTTC. This chain joins TRBV20-1 and TRBJ1-2, with D perhaps TRBD1 (6 bases). The V end was cut by 0 bases, the J end by 4 bases, with 9 bases between. The germline gives CDR1 DFQATT, CDR2 SNEGSKA (reference sequence). The CDR3 covers 13 residues.

This clonotype was observed many times. The rearrangement uses TRBV5-1 and TRBJ2-7; 14 bases map to TRBD2. The CDR3 contains 17 residues. The trim removed 2 bases at V and 6 bases at J, leaving 10 bases unmatched. Germline values: CDR1 SGHRS, CDR2 YFSETQ. In nucleotides, the CDR3 is TGCGCCAGCAGCTTCCTAGGGACTAGCGGGAGCCTGGGCGAGCAGTACTTC. The encoded protein is CASSFLGTSGSLGEQYF.

This clonotype has ten or more counts. The chain employs TRBV4-1 and TRBJ2-5; 10 bases map to TRBD1. Per germline, CDR1 MGHRA and CDR2 YSYEKL. The trim removed 2 bases at V and 5 bases at J, leaving 14 bases unmatched. The CDR3 consists of 18 residues. CDR3 nucleotides: TGCGCCAGCAGCCAAAGGGGGACAGGGGTAGTGTTCTTGGAGACCCAGTACTTC. This sequence encodes CASSQRGTGVVFLETQYF.

The CDR3 DNA is TGTGCCTGGAGACCCATATGGGGCAAATTGACAGATACGCAGTATTTT. As protein: CAWRPIWGKLTDTQYF. The chain recombines TRBV30 with TRBJ2-3; tentatively, D is TRBD1 (5 bases). Trimming shortened V by 3 bases and J by 3 bases, and 19 bases separated the two germline ends. The CDR3 sequence is 16 residues long. The germline V gene has CDR1 GTSNPN and CDR2 SVGIG (reference sequence).